The next 14 T cell receptor beta chains were all read from a single sample in a study of cytomegalovirus exposure and HLA in healthy donors. PCR used 60 Vbeta primers and 13 Jbeta primers. Using immunoSEQ multiplex PCR, the repertoire was profiled, and TCRdb retains in-frame clones only, with some absent. The sample holds about 190,000 clones, almost 85% seen once. Sequencing was done on a sample of PBMCs. The receptors were sampled from a boy aged 5 to 17 in good health and CMV-seronegative.

This clone came up once. Germline is not matched at one junction end, which may reflect a read error. The rearrangement uses TRBV7-9 and TRBJ1-1, with TRBD1 matching 9 bases. The CDR3 consists of 12 residues. Looked up from germline, CDR1 is SEHNR and CDR2 is FQNEAQ (reference sequence). CDR3 DNA sequence: TGTTCCAGCAGGAACGTGGACAGGGGAACTTTCTTT. It encodes CSSRNVDRGTFF.

This clone was detected once. The chain carries TRBV5-1 and TRBJ1-2; 7 bases match TRBD1. Germline loops: CDR1 SGHRS, CDR2 YFSETQ. This CDR3 has 12 amino acids. The ends lost 7 bases at V and 6 bases at J; junction bases unmatched: 6. The CDR3 reads CASSGGQDGYTF. CDR3 coding DNA: TGCGCCAGCTCAGGGGGTCAGGATGGCTACACCTTC.

This chain joins TRBV4-3 and TRBJ2-2; 8 nucleotides line up with TRBD2. Germline values: CDR1 LGHNA, CDR2 YSLEER. The CDR3 totals 19 residues. V was pared by 4 bases and J by 3 bases, with 16 bases of the junction left unmatched. The CDR3 here is CASSLGGGVAGTYTGELFF. CDR3 in DNA: TGCGCCAGCAGCCTGGGGGGAGGGGTAGCGGGGACATACACCGGGGAGCTGTTTTTT.

V and J are TRBV6-5 and TRBJ2-1; 9 bases are a match to TRBD2. Unmatched junction bases numbered 7, after V lost 3 bases and J lost 7 bases. CDR1 MNHEY and CDR2 SVGAGI come from the germline V gene. The CDR3 consists of 15 residues. CDR3 residues: CASSYTAGGFNEQFF. As DNA, the CDR3 is TGTGCCAGCAGTTATACGGCGGGAGGGTTTAATGAGCAGTTCTTC.

The chain links TRBV5-1 to TRBJ1-4, with 7 bases aligning to TRBD1. CDR1 is SGHRS and CDR2 is YFSETQ in the germline V gene. The CDR3 is made up of 14 amino acids. After removal of 5 bases from V and 5 bases from J, the junction contained 6 bases not matched to a gene. CDR3 nucleotide sequence: TGCGCCAGCAGAATACAGGGGAAAAATGAAAAACTGTTTTTT. Protein sequence: CASRIQGKNEKLFF. Complete variable domain (other parts from reference TRBV5-1 and TRBJ1-4): KAGVTQTPRYLIKTRGQQVTLSCSPISGHRSVSWYQQTPGQGLQFLFEYFSETQRNKGNFPGRFSGRQFSNSRSEMNVSTLELGDSALYLCASRIQGKNEKLFFGSGTQLSVL.

This clone was seen just once. V is TRBV13 and J is TRBJ2-3; the match to TRBD2 covers 10 bases. Germline trimming cut 5 bases from V and 2 bases from J; bases unmatched to any gene: 22. Per the germline V gene, CDR1 is PRHDT and CDR2 is FYEKMQ (reference sequence). The CDR3 runs 21 residues. CDR3 amino acids: CASSPTDGLAGADRITDTQYF. CDR3 sequence (DNA): TGTGCCAGCAGCCCAACAGACGGCCTAGCGGGGGCCGATCGCATCACAGATACGCAGTATTTT.

This clone was counted only a few times. The V call is TRBV9, the J call TRBJ2-3, with 12 bases aligning to TRBD2. CDR3 size: 15 residues. Germline assignment: CDR1 SGDLS and CDR2 YYNGEE. The V segment lost 4 bases and the J segment 4 bases; nucleotides outside the gene matches: 4. The CDR3 DNA is TGTGCCAGCAGCCTCGGACTAGCGGGGTCAGATACGCAGTATTTT. It translates to CASSLGLAGSDTQYF.

The rearrangement joins TRBV10-3 to TRBJ2-5; possible D gene TRBD1, 6 bases. The germline V gene has CDR1 ENHRY and CDR2 SYGVKD. The CDR3 runs to 16 residues. Trimming shortened V by 6 bases and J by 11 bases, and 28 bases separated the two germline ends. This chain's CDR3 is CAIRGARDDIIQGQYF. DNA of the CDR3: TGTGCCATCAGAGGGGCCAGGGACGACATAATCCAGGGGCAGTACTTC.

The rearrangement joins TRBV11-2 to TRBJ2-5; TRBD2 aligns across 14 bases. The J call is doubtful: the DNA matches TRBJ2-7 better. Per germline, CDR1 SGHAT and CDR2 FQNNGV. CDR3 length: 17 residues. CDR3 region: CASSLGLAGGPRHEQYF. CDR3 sequence (DNA): TGTGCCAGCAGCTTAGGACTAGCGGGAGGGCCAAGGCACGAGCAGTACTTC.

The chain recombines TRBV6-1 with TRBJ2-7; tentative D call: TRBD1 (6 bases). Trimming cost V 6 bases and J 2 bases, with 11 bases left between them. This CDR3 has 13 residues. CDR1 is MNHNS and CDR2 is SASEGT in the germline V gene. The CDR3 loop reads CASRRQATYEQYF. The CDR3 coding sequence is TGTGCCAGCAGAAGACAGGCGACCTACGAGCAGTACTTC.

This rearrangement joins TRBV5-5 to TRBJ2-2, with D perhaps TRBD1 (6 bases). Germline CDR1 reads SGHKS; CDR2 reads YYEKEE (reference sequence). The CDR3 covers 17 residues. The V and J ends lost 4 bases and 3 bases respectively, with 19 bases between them. The CDR3 nucleotides are TGTGCCAGCAGCCGCTGGGTCAGGGGATCGTACACCGGGGAGCTGTTTTTT. Translating gives CASSRWVRGSYTGELFF.

In its sample, this clone was seen a few times. The chain has TRBV5-6 and TRBJ2-7; possible D gene TRBD1, 5 bases. V gave up 2 bases and J gave up 5 bases, with 20 bases separating them. There are 16 residues in the CDR3. CDR1 and CDR2 (germline): SGHDT, YYEEEE. This chain's CDR3 is CASSFRAVHVGDEQYF. The CDR3 DNA is TGTGCCAGCAGCTTCAGGGCGGTTCATGTTGGGGACGAGCAGTACTTC.

The chain has TRBV14 and TRBJ2-1, with TRBD2 matching 7 bases. The CDR3 runs 16 residues. Germline V gene lookup returns CDR1 SGHDN and CDR2 FVKESK. V lost 4 bases, J lost 7 bases, and 13 bases stayed unmatched. The CDR3 sequence is CASSLSWEGRGNEQFF. The CDR3 nucleotides are TGTGCCAGCAGCCTATCTTGGGAGGGCCGGGGGAATGAGCAGTTCTTC.

This chain joins TRBV27 and TRBJ1-2, with 9 bases lining up with TRBD1. J lost 7 bases, V lost 10 bases, and 19 bases had no gene match. This CDR3 has 16 amino acids. Germline loops: CDR1 MNHEY, CDR2 SMNVEV (reference sequence). CDR3 sequence: CATTPLRTGEVRGYTF. The CDR3 DNA sequence: TGTGCCACCACCCCCCTCAGGACAGGGGAGGTTCGTGGCTACACCTTC.